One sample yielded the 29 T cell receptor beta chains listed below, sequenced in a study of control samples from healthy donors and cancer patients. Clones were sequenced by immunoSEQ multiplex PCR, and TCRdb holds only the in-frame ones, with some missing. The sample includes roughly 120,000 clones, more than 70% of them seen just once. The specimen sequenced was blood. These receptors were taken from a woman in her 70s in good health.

This CDR3 is CASSQDLGTTQYF. The CDR3 coding sequence is TGCGCCAGCAGCCAAGATTTAGGGACTACGCAGTATTTT. The chain links TRBV4-3 to TRBJ2-3; tentatively, D is TRBD1 or TRBD2 (5 bases each). Deletions cut 0 bases from V and 8 bases from J, with 9 bases between. Looked up from germline, CDR1 is LGHNA and CDR2 is YSLEER. This CDR3 is built from 13 residues.

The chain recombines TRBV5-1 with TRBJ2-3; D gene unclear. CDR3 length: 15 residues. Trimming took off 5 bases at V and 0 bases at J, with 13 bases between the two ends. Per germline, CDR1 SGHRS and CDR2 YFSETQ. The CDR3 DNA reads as TGCGCCAGCAGGGATTCCGGCATTAGCACAGATACGCAGTATTTT. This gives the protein CASRDSGISTDTQYF.

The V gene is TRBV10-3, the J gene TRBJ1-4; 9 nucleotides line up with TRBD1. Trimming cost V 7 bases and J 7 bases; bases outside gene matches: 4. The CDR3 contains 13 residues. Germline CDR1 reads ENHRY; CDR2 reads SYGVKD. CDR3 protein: CAITPGQGEKLFF. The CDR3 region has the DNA TGTGCCATCACCCCGGGACAGGGTGAAAAACTGTTTTTT.

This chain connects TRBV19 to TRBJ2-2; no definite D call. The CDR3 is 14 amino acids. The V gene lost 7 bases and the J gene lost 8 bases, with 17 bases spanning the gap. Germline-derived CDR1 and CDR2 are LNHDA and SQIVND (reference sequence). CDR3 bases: TGTGCCAGTACCAGACGCCAGGCTGCGGGGGAGCTGTTTTTT. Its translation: CASTRRQAAGELFF.

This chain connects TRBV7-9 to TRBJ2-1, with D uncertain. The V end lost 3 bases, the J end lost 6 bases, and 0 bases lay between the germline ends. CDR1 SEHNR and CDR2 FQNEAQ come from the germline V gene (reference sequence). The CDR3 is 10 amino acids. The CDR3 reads CASSFNEQFF. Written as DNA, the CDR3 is TGTGCCAGCAGCTTCAATGAGCAGTTCTTC.

The DNA of the CDR3 is TGTGCCAGCAGCCCGGACCCCGGGACCCAAGAGACCCAGTACTTC. Translating it yields CASSPDPGTQETQYF. The chain joins TRBV11-2 to TRBJ2-5; possibly TRBD1 or TRBD2 for D (5 bases each). Germline V lookup: CDR1 SGHAT, CDR2 FQNNGV. The CDR3 spans 15 residues. Trimming took 5 bases from V and 1 from J, leaving 14 bases between them.

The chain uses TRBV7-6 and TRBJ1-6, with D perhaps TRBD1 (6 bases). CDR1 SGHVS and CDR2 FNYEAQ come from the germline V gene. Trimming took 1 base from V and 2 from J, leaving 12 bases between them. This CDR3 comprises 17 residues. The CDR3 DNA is TGTGCCAGCAGCTTAGAGGCAGGGGATACCTATAATTCACCCCTCCACTTT. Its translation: CASSLEAGDTYNSPLHF.

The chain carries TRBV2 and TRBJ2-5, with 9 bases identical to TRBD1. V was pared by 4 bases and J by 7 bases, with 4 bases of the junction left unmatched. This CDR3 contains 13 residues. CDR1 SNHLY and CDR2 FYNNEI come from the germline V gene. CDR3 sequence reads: CASSGQGEGTQYF. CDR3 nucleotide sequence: TGTGCCAGCAGTGGACAGGGGGAAGGGACCCAGTACTTC.

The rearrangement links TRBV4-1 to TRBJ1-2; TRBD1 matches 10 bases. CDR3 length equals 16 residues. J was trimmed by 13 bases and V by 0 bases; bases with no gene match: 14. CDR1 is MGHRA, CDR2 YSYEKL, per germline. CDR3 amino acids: CASSQDPLRDRGKFTF. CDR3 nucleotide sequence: TGCGCCAGCAGCCAAGATCCCCTCCGGGACAGGGGAAAGTTCACCTTC.

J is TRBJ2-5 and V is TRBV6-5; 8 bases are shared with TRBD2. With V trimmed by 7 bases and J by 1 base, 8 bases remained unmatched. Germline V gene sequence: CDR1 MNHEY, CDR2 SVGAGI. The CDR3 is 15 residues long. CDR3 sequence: CASMGLAGLQETQYF. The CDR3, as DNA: TGTGCCAGCATGGGTTTAGCGGGACTCCAAGAGACCCAGTACTTC.

The CDR3 sequence: CASSPDRRRGPKNIQYF. DNA for the CDR3: TGTGCCAGCAGCCCGGATCGACGGAGGGGTCCCAAAAACATTCAGTACTTC. V is TRBV3-1 (or the pseudogene TRBV3-2) and J is TRBJ2-4; TRBD2 is a possible D gene (6 bases). The CDR3 is 17 residues long. The V gene lost 4 bases and the J gene lost 2 bases, with 18 bases spanning the gap. CDR1 LGHDT and CDR2 YNNKEL come from the germline V gene (reference sequence).

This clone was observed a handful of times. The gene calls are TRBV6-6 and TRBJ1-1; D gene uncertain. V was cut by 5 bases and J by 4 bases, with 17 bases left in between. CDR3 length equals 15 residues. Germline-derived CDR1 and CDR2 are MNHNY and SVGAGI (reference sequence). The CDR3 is CASSPRRPVGTEAFF. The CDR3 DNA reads TGTGCCAGCAGTCCACGCCGACCGGTCGGCACTGAAGCTTTCTTT.

The CDR3 DNA sequence: TGTGCCAGCAACCGGGGACAGGGGGCTATCTACGAGCAGTACTTC. Its protein product is CASNRGQGAIYEQYF. The rearrangement links TRBV6-5 to TRBJ2-7; the match to TRBD1 covers 12 bases. J was trimmed by 3 bases and V by 7 bases; bases with no gene match: 7. Germline loops: CDR1 MNHEY, CDR2 SVGAGI. The CDR3 sequence is 15 residues long.

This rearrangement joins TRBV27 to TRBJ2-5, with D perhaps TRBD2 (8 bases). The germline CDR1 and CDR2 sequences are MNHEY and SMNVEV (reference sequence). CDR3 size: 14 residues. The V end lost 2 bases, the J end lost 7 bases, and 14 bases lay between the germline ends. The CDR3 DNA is TGTGCCAGCAGTTTACGAGCGGGGGACAGGACCCAGTACTTC. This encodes CASSLRAGDRTQYF.

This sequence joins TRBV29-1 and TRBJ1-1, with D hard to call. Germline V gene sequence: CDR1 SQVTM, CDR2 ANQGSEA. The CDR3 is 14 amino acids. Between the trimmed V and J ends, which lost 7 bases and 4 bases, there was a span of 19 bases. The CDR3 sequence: CSAPELLATTEAFF. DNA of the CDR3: TGCAGCGCCCCCGAGTTGTTGGCGACCACTGAAGCTTTCTTT.

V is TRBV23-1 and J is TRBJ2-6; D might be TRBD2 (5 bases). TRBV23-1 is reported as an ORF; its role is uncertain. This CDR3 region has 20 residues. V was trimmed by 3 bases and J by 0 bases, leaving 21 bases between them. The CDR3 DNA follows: TGCGCCAGCAGTCACTTGGAGGCAAACGGGGTCAACTCTGGGGCCAACGTCCTGACTTTC. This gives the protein CASSHLEANGVNSGANVLTF.

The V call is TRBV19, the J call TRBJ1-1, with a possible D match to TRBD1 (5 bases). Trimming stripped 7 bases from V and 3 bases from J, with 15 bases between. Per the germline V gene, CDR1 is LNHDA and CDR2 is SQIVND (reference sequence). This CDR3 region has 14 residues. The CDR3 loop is CASTGQQGDTEAFF. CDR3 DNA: TGTGCCAGTACCGGCCAGCAGGGAGACACTGAAGCTTTCTTT.

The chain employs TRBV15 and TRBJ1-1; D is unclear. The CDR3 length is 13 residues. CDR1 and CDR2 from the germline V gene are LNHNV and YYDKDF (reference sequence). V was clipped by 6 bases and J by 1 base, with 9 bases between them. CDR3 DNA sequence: TGTGCCACCAGGTCCCCGAGGAACACTGAAGCTTTCTTT. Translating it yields CATRSPRNTEAFF.

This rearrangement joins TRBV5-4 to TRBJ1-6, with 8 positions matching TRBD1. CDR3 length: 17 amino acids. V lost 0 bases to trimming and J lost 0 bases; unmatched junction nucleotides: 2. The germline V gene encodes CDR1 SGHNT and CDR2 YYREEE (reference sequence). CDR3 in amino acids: CASSLGTGSSYNSPLHF. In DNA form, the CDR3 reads TGTGCCAGCAGCTTGGGGACAGGGAGCTCCTATAATTCACCCCTCCACTTT.

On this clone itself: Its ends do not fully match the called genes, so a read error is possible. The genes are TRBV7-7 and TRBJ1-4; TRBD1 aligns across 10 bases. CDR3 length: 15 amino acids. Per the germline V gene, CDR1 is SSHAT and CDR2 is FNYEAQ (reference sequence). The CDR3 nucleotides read TGTGCTAGCAGCGCCCGGACAGGGGGGAATGAAAAACTGTTTTTT. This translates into CASSARTGGNEKLFF.

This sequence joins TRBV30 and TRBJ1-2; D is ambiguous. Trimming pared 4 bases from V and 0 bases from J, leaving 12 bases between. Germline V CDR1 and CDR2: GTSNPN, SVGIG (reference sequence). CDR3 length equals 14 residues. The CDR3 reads CAWKAGGANYGYTF. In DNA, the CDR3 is TGTGCCTGGAAGGCGGGAGGCGCTAACTATGGCTACACCTTC.

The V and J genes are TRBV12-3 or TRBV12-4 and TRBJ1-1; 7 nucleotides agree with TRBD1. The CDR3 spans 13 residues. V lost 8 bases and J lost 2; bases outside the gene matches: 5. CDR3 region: CASSRQGNTEAFF. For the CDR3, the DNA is TGTGCCAGCTCCCGACAGGGCAACACTGAAGCTTTCTTT.

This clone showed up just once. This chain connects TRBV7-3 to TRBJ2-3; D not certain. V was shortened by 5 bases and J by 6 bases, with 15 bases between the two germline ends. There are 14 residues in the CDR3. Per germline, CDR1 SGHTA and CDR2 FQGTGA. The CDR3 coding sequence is TGTGCCAGCAGCCTCGAGGTTGGGCGGGATACGCAGTATTTT. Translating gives CASSLEVGRDTQYF.

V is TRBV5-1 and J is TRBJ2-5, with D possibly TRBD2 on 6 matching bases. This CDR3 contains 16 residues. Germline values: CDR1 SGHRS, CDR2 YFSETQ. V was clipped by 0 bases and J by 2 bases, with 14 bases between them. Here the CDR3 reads CASSLAVGAGQETQYF. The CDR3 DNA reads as TGCGCCAGCAGCTTGGCTGTAGGGGCGGGGCAAGAGACCCAGTACTTC.

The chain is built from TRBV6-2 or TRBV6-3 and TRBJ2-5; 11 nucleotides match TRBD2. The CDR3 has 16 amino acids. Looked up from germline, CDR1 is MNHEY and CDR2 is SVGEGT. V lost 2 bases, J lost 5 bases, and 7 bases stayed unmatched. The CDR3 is CASSYGAASGGETQYF. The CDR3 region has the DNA TGTGCCAGCAGTTACGGTGCAGCTAGCGGGGGGGAGACCCAGTACTTC.

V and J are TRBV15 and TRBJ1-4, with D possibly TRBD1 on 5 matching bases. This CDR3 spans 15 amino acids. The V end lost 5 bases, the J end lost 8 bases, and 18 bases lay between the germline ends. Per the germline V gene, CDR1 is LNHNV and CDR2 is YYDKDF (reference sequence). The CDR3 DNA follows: TGTGCCACCAGCGAATGGGGTGGGAGGGGAGAAAAACTGTTTTTT. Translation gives CATSEWGGRGEKLFF.

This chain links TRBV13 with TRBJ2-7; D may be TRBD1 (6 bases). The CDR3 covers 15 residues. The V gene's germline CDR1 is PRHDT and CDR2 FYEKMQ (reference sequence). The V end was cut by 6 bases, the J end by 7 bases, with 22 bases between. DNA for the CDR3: TGTGCCAGCAGGTATGGACAGCTGGGTTTGGGGGAGCAGTACTTC. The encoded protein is CASRYGQLGLGEQYF.

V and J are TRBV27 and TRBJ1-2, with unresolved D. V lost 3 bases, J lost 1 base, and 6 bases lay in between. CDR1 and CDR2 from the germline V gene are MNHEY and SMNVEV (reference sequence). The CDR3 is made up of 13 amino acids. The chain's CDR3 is CASSFALNYGYTF. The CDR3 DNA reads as TGTGCCAGCAGTTTCGCGCTTAACTATGGCTACACCTTC.

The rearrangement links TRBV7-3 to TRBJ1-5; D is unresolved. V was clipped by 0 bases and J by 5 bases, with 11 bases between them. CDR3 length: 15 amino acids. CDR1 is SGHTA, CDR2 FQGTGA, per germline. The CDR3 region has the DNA TGTGCCAGCAGCTTAACGTCGGTTTCCGATCAGCCCCAGCATTTT. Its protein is CASSLTSVSDQPQHF.